The T cell receptor (beta chain) under discussion was sequenced for a study of early T cells in non-severe SARS-CoV-2 infection. Study context: Sequencing was performed on bulk RNA from unsorted whole blood, leaving chains unpaired. Broader study findings: The matching step, a VDJdb search, favored anti-spike CD8 responses and missed private and CD4 specificities.

The sample holds many counts of this clonotype. Its specificity is not known. As part of library construction, unique molecular identifiers were attached to individual cDNA molecules. TCRdb ran MiXCR on the 5' RACE reads and lists one entry per CDR3 protein. The table lists tens of thousands of distinct CDR3 sequences, more than 10% of them singletons, with roughly 15% in the top ten. Trimming stripped 4 bases from V and 8 bases from J, with 13 bases between. Germline CDR1 SGDLS, CDR2 YYNGEE. The CDR3 length is 13 residues. This sequence originates from an adult who was a healthcare worker with PCR-confirmed SARS-CoV-2 infection or an uninfected control (not recorded which). The donor label of this sample is uncertain. The source was whole blood, collected at baseline. The gene calls are TRBV9 and TRBJ2-1; D perhaps matches TRBD2 (6 bases). DNA of the CDR3: TGTGCCAGCAGCCCCCCTGGGGGGTATGAGCAGTTCTTC. Amino acids: CASSPPGGYEQFF.